Shown below are 19 T cell receptor beta chains from a single sample sequenced in a study of human versus mouse CDR3 diversity and MHC coevolution. The table came from immunoSEQ multiplex PCR; TCRdb's copy has only in-frame clones and leaves some out. The data hold more than 60,000 clones, with around 92% observed a single time. Sequencing was performed on naive CD4+ T cells from blood. Indicated subset: CD45RO-negative CD62L-positive naive CD4 T cells. The receptors were sampled from a person aged 25-75 years in good health.

A remark on this clone: This sample includes further DNA sequences coding for the same CDR3. This chain connects TRBV30 to TRBJ2-1, with 13 bases that match TRBD2. V dropped 2 bases and J dropped 3; count of bases not matched to a gene: 1. Looked up from germline, CDR1 is GTSNPN and CDR2 is SVGIG (reference sequence). CDR3 length equals 15 residues. In DNA, the CDR3 is TGTGCCTGGAGTCGGACTAGCGGGGGCTACAATGAGCAGTTCTTC. It yields the protein CAWSRTSGGYNEQFF. Supplemented by reference TRBV30 and TRBJ2-1, the full variable domain reads SQTIHQWPATLVQPVGSPLSLECTVEGTSNPNLYWYRQAAGRGLQLLFYSVGIGQISSEVPQNLSASRPQDRQFILSSKKLLLSDSGFYLCAWSRTSGGYNEQFFGPGTRLTVL.

The rearrangement links TRBV14 to TRBJ1-4; 9 bases map to TRBD1. Germline V gene lookup returns CDR1 SGHDN and CDR2 FVKESK. The CDR3 has 17 residues. Trimming at V came to 1 base and at J to 7 bases, leaving 10 bases not matched to a gene. CDR3 sequence (DNA): TGTGCCAGCAGCCAAGTGTTACTAGGGACAGGGCGTGAAAAACTGTTTTTT. Protein product: CASSQVLLGTGREKLFF.

The chain combines TRBV14 with TRBJ2-5; D perhaps matches TRBD2 (5 bases). The DNA end favors TRBJ2-7, so the J call may be wrong. Germline V gives CDR1 SGHDN, CDR2 FVKESK. The CDR3 covers 15 residues. CDR3 sequence (DNA): TGTGCCAGCAGCCAAGTGTCCAGCGGACTCTACGAGCAGTACTTC. This encodes CASSQVSSGLYEQYF.

Details on this clone: At one boundary the junction diverges from the germline segment, which might be a read error. V usage is TRBV27 and J usage is TRBJ2-2; D is uncertain. This CDR3 region has 13 residues. The V gene's germline CDR1 is MNHEY and CDR2 SMNVEV (reference sequence). In DNA form, the CDR3 reads TGCGCCACAAGACTCGAGAACACCGGGGAGCTGTTTTTT. Protein sequence: CATRLENTGELFF.

The chain joins TRBV6-5 to TRBJ2-7, with 8 bases matching TRBD1. J lost 3 bases, V lost 6 bases, and 4 bases had no gene match. This CDR3 region has 13 residues. CDR1 is MNHEY, CDR2 SVGAGI, per germline. The CDR3 DNA reads TGTGCCAGCAGGACAGGGGCAAGCTACGAGCAGTACTTC. It encodes CASRTGASYEQYF.

This CDR3 reads CASSKPSGTEQETQYF. The DNA of the CDR3 is TGTGCCAGCAGCAAACCCTCCGGGACAGAGCAAGAGACCCAGTACTTC. The chain joins TRBV5-4 to TRBJ2-5; 7 bases are a match to TRBD1. V gave up 4 bases and J gave up 2 bases; unmatched junction bases: 11. The CDR3 runs to 16 residues. The V gene's germline CDR1 is SGHNT and CDR2 YYREEE (reference sequence).

About this clone: At the DNA level, this CDR3 is encoded by other sequences in the same sample as well. The chain is built from TRBV4-2 and TRBJ1-2, with D tentatively TRBD1 (6 bases). Germline CDR1 is LGHNA and CDR2 is YNFKEQ. The V end was cut by 4 bases, the J end by 5 bases, with 20 bases between. CDR3 length equals 16 residues. In DNA, the CDR3 is TGTGCCAGCAGCCCGTTACAGGGTCTCGGTAGTTATGGCTACACCTTC. Its translation: CASSPLQGLGSYGYTF.

The chain joins TRBV19 to TRBJ1-1; D possibly corresponds to TRBD1 (5 bases). The CDR3 covers 12 residues. CDR1 is LNHDA and CDR2 is SQIVND in the germline V gene (reference sequence). V was cut by 9 bases and J by 5 bases, with 13 bases left in between. In DNA, the CDR3 is TGTGCCAGCCGCAGGGAGGGAACTGAAGCTTTCTTT. Translation: CASRREGTEAFF.

This chain connects TRBV6-1 to TRBJ1-6; D is ambiguous. The CDR3 has 13 residues. Germline loops: CDR1 MNHNS, CDR2 SASEGT. Trimming took off 2 bases at V and 6 bases at J, with 5 bases between the two ends. The CDR3 is CASSEMSNSPLHF. CDR3 DNA: TGTGCCAGCAGTGAAATGAGTAATTCACCCCTCCACTTT.

The CDR3 sequence is CASTNRNTEAFF. The DNA of the CDR3 is TGTGCCAGCACAAACAGGAACACTGAAGCTTTCTTT. The genes are TRBV6-5 and TRBJ1-1; D is unresolved. The germline CDR1 and CDR2 sequences are MNHEY and SVGAGI. The CDR3 is made up of 12 amino acids. Trimming took off 7 bases at V and 1 base at J, with 7 bases between the two ends.

The V call is TRBV7-9, the J call TRBJ2-4, with 7 bases matching TRBD1. V lost 5 bases to trimming and J lost 0 bases; unmatched junction nucleotides: 7. Germline values: CDR1 SEHNR, CDR2 FQNEAQ (reference sequence). This CDR3 contains 16 residues. The CDR3 coding sequence is TGTGCCAGCAGCCCAAACAGGGGCTTAGCCAAAAACATTCAGTACTTC. This gives the protein CASSPNRGLAKNIQYF.

This clone was recorded only once. This rearrangement joins TRBV19 to TRBJ2-1; a weak D match, TRBD2 (5 bases). The CDR3 contains 16 residues. Germline CDR1 reads LNHDA; CDR2 reads SQIVND (reference sequence). V was clipped by 6 bases and J by 4 bases, with 19 bases between them. The CDR3: CASRNPTSASYNEQFF. CDR3 nucleotide sequence: TGTGCCAGTAGAAACCCCACTAGTGCGTCGTACAATGAGCAGTTCTTC.

The chain links TRBV7-9 to TRBJ2-7, with D possibly being TRBD2 (5 bases). The CDR3 is 14 amino acids. The V gene's germline CDR1 is SEHNR and CDR2 FQNEAQ (reference sequence). V was clipped by 1 base and J by 0 bases, with 7 bases between them. This CDR3 reads CASSLVGGSYEQYF. The CDR3 DNA sequence: TGTGCCAGCAGCTTAGTCGGAGGCTCCTACGAGCAGTACTTC.

V and J are TRBV30 and TRBJ2-3; 7 positions agree with TRBD2. The CDR3 consists of 13 residues. J lost 8 bases, V lost 5 bases, and 10 bases had no gene match. Germline CDR1 reads GTSNPN; CDR2 reads SVGIG (reference sequence). CDR3 sequence: CAWGGVQGGTQYF. The DNA for the CDR3 is TGTGCCTGGGGGGGGGTCCAGGGCGGTACGCAGTATTTT.

The chain recombines TRBV6-5 with TRBJ1-6; possibly TRBD1 for D (5 bases). There are 14 residues in the CDR3. The V gene's germline CDR1 is MNHEY and CDR2 SVGAGI. Trimming removed 6 bases at V and 2 bases at J, with 8 bases between. Here the CDR3 reads CASRQGTYNSPLHF. In DNA, the CDR3 is TGTGCCAGCAGGCAGGGTACCTATAATTCACCCCTCCACTTT.

The V and J genes are TRBV12-5 and TRBJ2-7; no firm D call. V was cut by 0 bases and J by 0 bases, with 12 bases left in between. CDR1 and CDR2 (germline): LGHNT, FRNRAP. The CDR3 is 16 amino acids. This CDR3 is CASGLVTPRYSYEQYF. The CDR3 bases are TGTGCTAGTGGTTTGGTCACCCCCAGGTACTCCTACGAGCAGTACTTC. The entire variable domain, with the rest obtained from reference TRBV12-5 and TRBJ2-7, is as follows: DARVTQTPRHKVTEMGQEVTMRCQPILGHNTVFWYRQTMMQGLELLAYFRNRAPLDDSGMPKDRFSAEMPDATLATLKIQPSEPRDSAVYFCASGLVTPRYSYEQYFGPGTRLTVT.

This clone was found a few times. The CDR3 loop reads CASSKTGLSTDTQYF. The CDR3 DNA reads as TGTGCCAGCAGCAAAACGGGACTTTCCACAGATACGCAGTATTTT. The genes are TRBV11-2 and TRBJ2-3, with D perhaps matching TRBD2 (6 bases). V lost 5 bases and J 2 bases, leaving 14 bases between the germline ends. The CDR3 loop spans 15 amino acids. Germline lookup yields CDR1 SGHAT and CDR2 FQNNGV. The full variable domain, completed using reference TRBV11-2 and TRBJ2-3, is EAGVAQSPRYKIIEKRQSVAFWCNPISGHATLYWYQQILGQGPKLLIQFQNNGVVDDSQLPKDRFSAERLKGVDSTLKIQPAKLEDSAVYLCASSKTGLSTDTQYFGPGTRLTVL.

The chain is built from TRBV7-2 and TRBJ2-5; possibly TRBD1 for D (6 bases). CDR3 length: 14 residues. V was trimmed by 6 bases and J by 2 bases, leaving 13 bases between them. In germline, CDR1 is SGHTA, CDR2 FQGNSA. Here the CDR3 reads CASRAGTKQETQYF. DNA for the CDR3: TGTGCCAGCAGAGCCGGGACAAAACAAGAGACCCAGTACTTC.

This clone was counted between two and nine times. J is TRBJ1-1 and V is TRBV7-3, with D possibly TRBD1 on 5 matching bases. Germline loops: CDR1 SGHTA, CDR2 FQGTGA. The CDR3 is 13 amino acids. V lost 3 bases and J lost 1, with 6 bases in between. The CDR3 region has the DNA TGTGCCAGCAGCTTCCAGGGGAACACTGAAGCTTTCTTT. Protein product: CASSFQGNTEAFF. Using reference TRBV7-3 and TRBJ1-1 for the parts outside the CDR3, the full variable domain is GAGVSQTPSNKVTEKGKYVELRCDPISGHTALYWYRQSLGQGPEFLIYFQGTGAADDSGLPNDRFFAVRPEGSVSTLKIQRTERGDSAVYLCASSFQGNTEAFFGQGTRLTVV.